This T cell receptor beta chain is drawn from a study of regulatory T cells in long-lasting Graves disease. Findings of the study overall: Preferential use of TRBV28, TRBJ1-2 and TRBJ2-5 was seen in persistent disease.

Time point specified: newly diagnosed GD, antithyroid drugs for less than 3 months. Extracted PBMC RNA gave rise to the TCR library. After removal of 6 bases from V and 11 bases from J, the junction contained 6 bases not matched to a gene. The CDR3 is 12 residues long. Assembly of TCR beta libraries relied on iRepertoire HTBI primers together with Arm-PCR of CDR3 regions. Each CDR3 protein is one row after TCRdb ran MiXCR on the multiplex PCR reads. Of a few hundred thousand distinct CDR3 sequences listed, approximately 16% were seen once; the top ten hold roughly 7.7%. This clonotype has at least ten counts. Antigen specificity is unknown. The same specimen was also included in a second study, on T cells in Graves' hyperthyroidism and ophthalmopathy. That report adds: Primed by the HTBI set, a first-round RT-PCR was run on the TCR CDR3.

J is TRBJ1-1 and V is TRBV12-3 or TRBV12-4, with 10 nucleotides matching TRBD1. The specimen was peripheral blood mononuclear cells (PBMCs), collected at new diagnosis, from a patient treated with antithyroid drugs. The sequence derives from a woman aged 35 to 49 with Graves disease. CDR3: CASSRTGGGAFF. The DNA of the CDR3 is TGTGCCAGCAGCCGGACAGGGGGGGGGGCTTTCTTT.